These 17 T cell receptor beta chains share one sample of origin, sequenced in a study of T-cell reconstitution after alpha-beta-depleted transplantation in children. A library of TCRbeta sequences, prepared with unique molecular identifiers, was generated. MiXCR, applied by TCRdb to the PCR reads, yields one record per CDR3 protein. Of fewer than 700,000 distinct CDR3 sequences in the sample, 20% to 25% were seen once. Sample: PBMCs, mostly from graft donor cells, taken 360 days after TCRalphabeta/CD19-depleted stem cell transplant. Receptors were obtained from a boy under two years old who had a stem cell transplant for acute myeloid leukemia, so the T cells may come from the graft donor.

Only a few counts were recorded for this clonotype. The chain links TRBV24-1 to TRBJ2-5, with D hard to call. The germline V and J ends were trimmed by 4 bases and 0 bases, with 14 bases remaining between them. The CDR3 contains 16 residues. Germline V gene data show CDR1 as KGHDR and CDR2 as SFDVKD. CDR3 protein: CATSDHSAGYQETQYF. The CDR3 DNA sequence: TGTGCCACCAGTGACCACTCCGCCGGGTACCAAGAGACCCAGTACTTC.

In this sample, this clonotype turned up many times. J is TRBJ2-1 and V is TRBV20-1, with D perhaps assigned TRBD1 or TRBD2 (5 bases each). This CDR3 comprises 15 residues. V shed 5 bases and J shed 1 base, with 15 bases lying between them. In germline, CDR1 is DFQATT, CDR2 SNEGSKA (reference sequence). This chain's CDR3 is CSAGTAGPSYNEQFF. CDR3 coding DNA: TGCAGTGCTGGGACGGCAGGGCCTTCCTACAATGAGCAGTTCTTC.

The table lists this clonotype with many counts. J is TRBJ1-1 and V is TRBV11-2; D is perhaps TRBD1 (5 bases). V shed 2 bases and J shed 3 bases, with 10 bases lying between them. The CDR3 covers 14 residues. Germline V gene data show CDR1 as SGHAT and CDR2 as FQNNGV. The CDR3 sequence: CASSLFGGDTEAFF. CDR3 DNA: TGTGCCAGCAGCTTATTTGGGGGTGACACTGAAGCTTTCTTT.

This clonotype was seen repeatedly, ten times or more. This chain links TRBV2 with TRBJ2-5; the match to TRBD1 covers 7 bases. The CDR3 length is 13 residues. CDR1 SNHLY and CDR2 FYNNEI come from the germline V gene. Losses at the gene ends were 9 bases for V and 1 base for J; bases not matched to a gene: 5. The CDR3 bases are TGTGCCAGTGGGACAGAGATCCAAGAGACCCAGTACTTC. Amino acid sequence: CASGTEIQETQYF.

This sequence joins TRBV18 and TRBJ1-2, with TRBD1 identical over 12 bases. This CDR3 contains 17 residues. The V gene end was trimmed by 1 base and the J gene end by 4 bases; junction bases not matched to a gene: 7. The germline V gene has CDR1 KGHSH and CDR2 LQKENI. CDR3 DNA: TGTGCCAGCTCACCACTCTCTGGGACAGGGGGCCCCTATGGCTACACCTTC. Encoded protein: CASSPLSGTGGPYGYTF.

This clonotype was recorded many times. This sequence joins TRBV6-1 and TRBJ2-2; D unclear. V was pared by 3 bases and J by 7 bases, with 12 bases between. The CDR3 length is 14 residues. Germline-derived CDR1 and CDR2 are MNHNS and SASEGT. The CDR3 DNA follows: TGTGCCAGCAGTGATCTTTGGGCGGACGGGGAGCTGTTTTTT. Its translation: CASSDLWADGELFF.

This clonotype occurred a few times. This chain connects TRBV29-1 to TRBJ1-2, with D possibly matching TRBD1 (5 bases). Deletions cut 4 bases from V and 4 bases from J, with 13 bases between. There are 13 residues in the CDR3. The germline V gene has CDR1 SQVTM and CDR2 ANQGSEA. The CDR3 reads CSVVDSPSYGYTF. The CDR3 region has the DNA TGCAGCGTTGTTGACAGCCCCTCCTATGGCTACACCTTC.

The sample holds many counts of this clonotype. CDR3 nucleotide sequence: TGTGCCAGCAGCAACAGCCTTACTGAAGCTTTCTTT. Its translation is CASSNSLTEAFF. The chain combines TRBV12-3 or TRBV12-4 with TRBJ1-1; D ambiguous. The CDR3 loop spans 12 amino acids. The ends were cut back, 6 bases at V and 5 bases at J, with 10 bases in the middle.

This clonotype has ten or more counts. A junction boundary mismatches the germline segment, possibly from a read error. This sequence joins TRBV7-4 and TRBJ2-3; TRBD2 is a possible D gene (5 bases). This CDR3 spans 13 amino acids. Looked up from germline, CDR1 is SGHVT and CDR2 is SQSDAQ. The CDR3 region has the DNA TGTGCCAGCAGCTGGGGTCCGTTGGAGTGCGGGCGCTTT. Its translation is CASSWGPLECGRF.

This clonotype was recorded many times. The rearrangement joins TRBV20-1 to TRBJ1-1; the D gene is possibly TRBD1 (5 bases). This CDR3 comprises 16 residues. From germline, CDR1 is DFQATT and CDR2 SNEGSKA (reference sequence). V dropped 6 bases and J dropped 3 bases, with 23 bases sitting between them. Here the CDR3 reads CSARTRDAEGDTEAFF. In DNA form, the CDR3 reads TGCAGTGCCAGGACACGGGACGCGGAGGGAGACACTGAAGCTTTCTTT.

J is TRBJ2-1 and V is TRBV15, with no clear D. The germline V gene encodes CDR1 LNHNV and CDR2 YYDKDF (reference sequence). V lost 0 bases to trimming and J lost 11 bases, with 14 bases between them. The CDR3 runs 14 residues. The CDR3: CATSRDRSLGQQFF. CDR3 sequence (DNA): TGTGCCACCAGCAGAGATAGGTCATTGGGCCAGCAGTTCTTC.

This clonotype was seen ten or more times. The V gene is TRBV4-2, the J gene TRBJ2-3, with 13 bases fitting TRBD2. This CDR3 is built from 18 residues. The germline V gene encodes CDR1 LGHNA and CDR2 YNFKEQ. Trimming took 0 bases from V and 5 from J; bases not matched to a gene: 8. The CDR3 sequence is CASSQDPLLAGGQDTQYF. CDR3 in DNA: TGTGCCAGCAGCCAAGACCCCTTACTAGCGGGGGGGCAAGATACGCAGTATTTT.

This clonotype was seen a handful of times. V and J are TRBV6-6 and TRBJ2-1; D is unclear. V gave up 2 bases and J gave up 10 bases, with 9 bases separating them. Per germline, CDR1 MNHNY and CDR2 SVGAGI (reference sequence). The CDR3 loop spans 12 amino acids. The CDR3 reads CASSYGPREQFF. CDR3 DNA sequence: TGTGCCAGCAGTTACGGGCCGAGGGAGCAGTTCTTC.

A few counts support this clonotype. The V call is TRBV5-1, the J call TRBJ1-6, with 7 nucleotides matching TRBD1. This CDR3 comprises 15 residues. Trimming at V came to 7 bases and at J to 6 bases, leaving 10 bases not matched to a gene. Germline V gene lookup returns CDR1 SGHRS and CDR2 YFSETQ. CDR3: CASQRVTGVNSPLHF. The CDR3, as DNA: TGCGCCAGCCAGCGGGTAACAGGGGTTAATTCACCCCTCCACTTT.

There are many counts of this clonotype. The CDR3 DNA reads TGTGCCAGCAGTGTCGGGGCAGGTGGCATCGGGGAGCTGTTTTTT. Translated: CASSVGAGGIGELFF. V and J are TRBV2 and TRBJ2-2, with D possibly called TRBD1 or TRBD2 (5 bases each). The CDR3 spans 15 residues. V shed 4 bases and J shed 7 bases, with 16 bases lying between them. CDR1 is SNHLY and CDR2 is FYNNEI in the germline V gene.

The rearrangement joins TRBV20-1 to TRBJ2-1; 8 nucleotides match TRBD2. The CDR3 is 12 residues long. Trimming cost V 5 bases and J 6 bases; bases outside gene matches: 3. The germline V gene has CDR1 DFQATT and CDR2 SNEGSKA (reference sequence). CDR3 sequence reads: CSASGTSNEQFF. Here the CDR3 DNA reads TGCAGTGCTTCCGGGACTAGCAATGAGCAGTTCTTC.

The table lists this clonotype with a count of one. Here the CDR3 omits its conserved ending phenylalanine or tryptophan, so a read error is the likely source. The chain couples TRBV20-1 to TRBJ2-3; 10 bases match TRBD2. Germline CDR1 is DFQATT and CDR2 is SNEGSKA (reference sequence). The CDR3 consists of 13 residues. V was clipped by 5 bases and J by 7 bases; unmatched bases: 6. The chain's CDR3 is CSAPGTSAYTQYL. The CDR3 DNA is TGCAGTGCTCCCGGGACTAGCGCTTATACGCAGTATCTT.